A single TCR beta chain is shown here with its context. The germline V gene has CDR1 SGHDN and CDR2 FVKESK. The V and J ends lost 4 bases and 2 bases, in that order; junction bases with no gene match: 4. This CDR3 region has 15 residues. This specimen comes from a study of cytomegalovirus exposure and HLA in healthy donors. This table comes from immunoSEQ multiplex PCR, and its TCRdb copy is limited to in-frame clones, with some not included. The sample has roughly 48,000 clones, over 75% seen once. The sequence derives from a woman aged 25 to 39 in good health and CMV-seronegative. The sequenced material came from PBMCs. This chain connects TRBV14 to TRBJ2-5, with 10 bases fitting TRBD1. CDR3 region: CASSRGTGVQETQYF. The CDR3 coding sequence is TGTGCCAGCAGCCGCGGGACAGGGGTTCAAGAGACCCAGTACTTC.